Below are 9 T cell receptor beta chains sequenced from a single sample in a study of blood T cell repertoires in COVID-19. Repertoires were generated with immunoSEQ multiplex PCR, while TCRdb's copy carries only in-frame clones and drops some. The sample holds roughly 300,000 clones, around 87% seen once. The sample was peripheral blood. These receptors all come from a woman aged 40 to 50 who had recovered from COVID-19.

This clone has just a few counts. The chain employs TRBV30 and TRBJ1-1; D is possibly TRBD1 (6 bases). V lost 3 bases to trimming and J lost 1 base, with 9 bases between them. The CDR3 sequence is 13 residues long. The germline CDR1 and CDR2 sequences are GTSNPN and SVGIG (reference sequence). CDR3 coding DNA: TGTGCCTGGAGCGAGGACAGGAACACTGAAGCTTTCTTT. This codes for CAWSEDRNTEAFF.

Details on this clone: The junction shows a germline mismatch at one end, possibly a read error. The chain employs TRBV11-2 and TRBJ2-1; D is perhaps TRBD2 (5 bases). Germline values: CDR1 SGHAT, CDR2 FQNNGV. CDR3 length: 14 amino acids. CDR3 region: CASSLERTYNEQFF. CDR3 nucleotide sequence: TGTGCCAGCAGCCTAGAGCGGACTTACAATGAGCAGTTCTTC. Based on the CDR3 plus reference TRBV11-2 and TRBJ2-1, the full variable domain is EAGVAQSPRYKIIEKRQSVAFWCNPISGHATLYWYQQILGQGPKLLIQFQNNGVVDDSQLPKDRFSAERLKGVDSTLKIQPAKLEDSAVYLCASSLERTYNEQFFGPGTRLTVL.

The rearrangement links TRBV5-1 to TRBJ2-5; maybe TRBD2 (6 bases). Germline lookup yields CDR1 SGHRS and CDR2 YFSETQ. V lost 0 bases, J lost 3 bases, and 12 bases lay in between. The CDR3 is made up of 15 amino acids. CDR3 region: CASSLAPAGKETQYF. Here the CDR3 DNA reads TGCGCCAGCAGCTTGGCCCCGGCGGGGAAAGAGACCCAGTACTTC.

This clone occurred once. V gene TRBV10-1 combines with J gene TRBJ2-5, with D tentatively TRBD1 (6 bases). Germline CDR1 WNHNN, CDR2 SYGVQD (reference sequence). The CDR3 contains 15 residues. V lost 3 bases, J lost 5 bases, and 16 bases lay in between. CDR3 loop: CASSDHTGPGETQYF. The CDR3 coding sequence is TGCGCCAGCAGTGATCATACAGGGCCTGGTGAGACCCAGTACTTC.

J is TRBJ2-1 and V is TRBV7-3; 10 bases are a match to TRBD2. CDR3 size: 17 residues. J gave up 8 bases and V 5 bases, and 15 bases lay outside the gene matches. Germline CDR1 and CDR2: SGHTA and FQGTGA. The CDR3 DNA reads TGTGCCAGCAGCCCCGCAGCGGGGGGGCTCGCTGGGTATGAGCAGTTCTTC. Translation gives CASSPAAGGLAGYEQFF.

The V call is TRBV7-2, the J call TRBJ2-7; 11 bases match TRBD1. The CDR3 has 15 amino acids. CDR1 and CDR2 (germline): SGHTA, FQGNSA. Germline trimming cut 5 bases from V and 3 bases from J; bases unmatched to any gene: 6. In nucleotides, the CDR3 is TGTGCCAGCAGCGCCCGTGGGACAGGGGGCTACGAGCAGTACTTC. It is translated as CASSARGTGGYEQYF. The variable domain in full, completed from reference TRBV7-2 and TRBJ2-7, reads GAGVSQSPSNKVTEKGKDVELRCDPISGHTALYWYRQSLGQGLEFLIYFQGNSAPDKSGLPSDRFSAERTGGSVSTLTIQRTQQEDSAVYLCASSARGTGGYEQYFGPGTRLTVT.

The chain couples TRBV6-2 or TRBV6-3 to TRBJ1-1; D may be TRBD1 (6 bases). CDR1 is MNHEY, CDR2 SVGEGT, per germline. V lost 5 bases to trimming and J lost 4 bases, with 14 bases between them. The CDR3 is 14 residues long. Written as DNA, the CDR3 is TGTGCCAGCAGTACCCTAGGGGGGGGCACTGAAGCTTTCTTT. It is translated as CASSTLGGGTEAFF.

The chain employs TRBV4-1 and TRBJ1-3; perhaps TRBD1 as D (6 bases). Trimming took off 3 bases at V and 3 bases at J, with 21 bases between the two ends. Germline loops: CDR1 MGHRA, CDR2 YSYEKL. This CDR3 contains 18 residues. The CDR3 loop reads CASSHPRGGATIGNTIYF. The CDR3 DNA follows: TGCGCCAGCAGCCATCCCCGTGGGGGGGCGACGATTGGAAACACCATATATTTT.

The V and J genes are TRBV6-6 and TRBJ2-2; a possible D gene is TRBD1 (6 bases). Trimming left V 0 bases short and J 6 bases short, with 11 bases between. Germline CDR1 is MNHNY and CDR2 is SVGAGI (reference sequence). The CDR3 extends over 15 amino acids. The CDR3 reads CASSYSQGSSGELFF. For the CDR3, the DNA is TGTGCCAGCAGTTACTCCCAGGGGTCGTCCGGGGAGCTGTTTTTT.